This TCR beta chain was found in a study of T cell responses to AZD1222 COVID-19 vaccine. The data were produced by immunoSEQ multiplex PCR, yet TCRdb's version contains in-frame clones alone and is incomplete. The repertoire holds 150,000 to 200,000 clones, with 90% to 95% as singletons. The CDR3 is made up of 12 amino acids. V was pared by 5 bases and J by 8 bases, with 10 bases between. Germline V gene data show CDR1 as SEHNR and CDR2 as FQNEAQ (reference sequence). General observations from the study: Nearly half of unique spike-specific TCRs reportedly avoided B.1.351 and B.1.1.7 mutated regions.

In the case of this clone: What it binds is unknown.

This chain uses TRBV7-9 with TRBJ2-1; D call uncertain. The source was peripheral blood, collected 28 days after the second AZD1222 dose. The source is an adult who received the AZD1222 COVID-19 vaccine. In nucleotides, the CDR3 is TGTGCCAGCAGCCTCGGTACCTATGAGCAGTTCTTC. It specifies CASSLGTYEQFF.